This T cell receptor (beta chain) originates from a study of blood T cell repertoires in COVID-19. Per germline, CDR1 SGHRS and CDR2 YFSETQ. V was pared by 3 bases and J by 1 base, with 15 bases between. The CDR3 contains 16 residues. Here immunoSEQ multiplex PCR was the method, and the copy in TCRdb shows in-frame clones only, minus some. The repertoire has some 180,000 clones, approximately 80% of them found once; the top ten carry about 6.7%. The chain uses TRBV5-1 and TRBJ2-3, with a possible D match to TRBD2 (6 bases). This TCR was sampled from a woman between 40 and 55 years old with COVID-19, enrolled during active disease. Sequenced material: peripheral blood. CDR3 nucleotides: TGCGCCAGCAGCTCCCGGGTGGGAGGTGGCACAGATACGCAGTATTTT. It encodes CASSSRVGGGTDTQYF.